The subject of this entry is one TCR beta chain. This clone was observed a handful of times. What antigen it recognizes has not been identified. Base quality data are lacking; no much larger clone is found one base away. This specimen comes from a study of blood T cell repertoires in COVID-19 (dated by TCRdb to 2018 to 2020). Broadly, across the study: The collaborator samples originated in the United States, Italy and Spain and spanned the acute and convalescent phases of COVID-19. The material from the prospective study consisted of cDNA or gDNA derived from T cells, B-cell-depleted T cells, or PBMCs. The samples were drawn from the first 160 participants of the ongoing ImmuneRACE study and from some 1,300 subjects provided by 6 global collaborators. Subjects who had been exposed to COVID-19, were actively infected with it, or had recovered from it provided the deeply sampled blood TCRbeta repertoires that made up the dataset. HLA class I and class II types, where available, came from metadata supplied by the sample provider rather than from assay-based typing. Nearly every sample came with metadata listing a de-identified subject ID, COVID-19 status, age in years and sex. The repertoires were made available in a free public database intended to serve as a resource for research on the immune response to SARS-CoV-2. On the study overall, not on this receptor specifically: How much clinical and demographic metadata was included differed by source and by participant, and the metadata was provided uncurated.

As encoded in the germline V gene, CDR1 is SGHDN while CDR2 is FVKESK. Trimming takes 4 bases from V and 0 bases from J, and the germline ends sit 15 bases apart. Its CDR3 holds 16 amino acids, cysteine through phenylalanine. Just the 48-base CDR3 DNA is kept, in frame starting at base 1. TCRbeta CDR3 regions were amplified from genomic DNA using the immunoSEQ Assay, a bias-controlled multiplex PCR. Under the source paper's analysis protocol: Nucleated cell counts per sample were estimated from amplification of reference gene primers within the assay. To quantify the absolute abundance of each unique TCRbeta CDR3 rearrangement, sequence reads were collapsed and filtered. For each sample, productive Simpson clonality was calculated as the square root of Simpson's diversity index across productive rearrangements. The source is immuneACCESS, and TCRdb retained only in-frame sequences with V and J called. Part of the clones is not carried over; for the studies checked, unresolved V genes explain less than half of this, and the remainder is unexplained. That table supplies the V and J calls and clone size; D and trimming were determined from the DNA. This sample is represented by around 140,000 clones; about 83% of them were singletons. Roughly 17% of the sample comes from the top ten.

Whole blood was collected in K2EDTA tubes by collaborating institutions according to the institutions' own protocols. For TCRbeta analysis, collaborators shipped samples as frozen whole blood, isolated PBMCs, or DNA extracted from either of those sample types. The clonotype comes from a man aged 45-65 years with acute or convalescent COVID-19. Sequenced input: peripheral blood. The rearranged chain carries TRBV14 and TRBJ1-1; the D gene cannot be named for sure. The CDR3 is CASSPPGPAMNTEAFF. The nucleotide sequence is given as TGTGCCAGCAGCCCCCCTGGGCCGGCGATGAACACTGAAGCTTTCTTT.